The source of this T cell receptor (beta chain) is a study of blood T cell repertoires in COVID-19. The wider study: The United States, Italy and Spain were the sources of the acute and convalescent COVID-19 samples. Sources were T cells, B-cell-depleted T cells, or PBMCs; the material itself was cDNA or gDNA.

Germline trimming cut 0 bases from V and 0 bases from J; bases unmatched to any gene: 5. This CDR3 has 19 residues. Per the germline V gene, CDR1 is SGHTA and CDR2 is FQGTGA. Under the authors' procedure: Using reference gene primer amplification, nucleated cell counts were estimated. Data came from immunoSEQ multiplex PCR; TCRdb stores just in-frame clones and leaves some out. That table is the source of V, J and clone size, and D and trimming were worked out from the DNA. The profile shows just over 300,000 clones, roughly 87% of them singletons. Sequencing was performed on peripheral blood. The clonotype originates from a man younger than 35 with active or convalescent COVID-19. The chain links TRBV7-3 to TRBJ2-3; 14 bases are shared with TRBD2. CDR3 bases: TGTGCCAGCAGCTTAACGCTCGGACTAGCGGGAGGTAGCACAGATACGCAGTATTTT. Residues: CASSLTLGLAGGSTDTQYF.